Reported below is one T cell receptor (beta chain). Its specificity is not known. After stimulus-free culture, autoproliferating CFSE-dim and non-proliferating CFSE-high T cells were sequenced separately. Pooled replicate wells came from 50 million to 60 million CFSE-labeled PBMCs cultured around seven days without stimulus. PBMCs were labeled with 0.5 uM CFSE and cultured without exogenous stimuli. The sample comes from a study of memory B cells and T cells in multiple sclerosis. Study-level points and caveats: Normalization was needed because clone-set size differences affected shared clonotype counts.

Assay: immunoSEQ multiplex PCR; the TCRdb copy retains only in-frame clones and omits some. The table records 25,000 to 35,000 clones, roughly 83% of them present only once. The CDR3 covers 14 residues. The V end was cut by 4 bases, the J end by 5 bases, with 14 bases between. Germline CDR1 reads SGHRS; CDR2 reads YFSETQ. V and J are TRBV5-1 and TRBJ2-3; perhaps D is TRBD1 or TRBD2 (5 bases each). The sequence was collected from a human donor with multiple sclerosis. The sequenced sample consisted of PBMCs from blood kept in culture. CDR3 sequence (DNA): TGCGCCAGCAGCGAGGGACCCCCCGTAGATACGCAGTATTTT. Translation: CASSEGPPVDTQYF. The whole variable domain, filled in from reference TRBV5-1 and TRBJ2-3, reads KAGVTQTPRYLIKTRGQQVTLSCSPISGHRSVSWYQQTPGQGLQFLFEYFSETQRNKGNFPGRFSGRQFSNSRSEMNVSTLELGDSALYLCASSEGPPVDTQYFGPGTRLTVL.